Listed below are T cell receptor beta chains from one sample, sequenced in a study of CD8+ T cells in alopecia areata. The assay was immunoSEQ multiplex PCR, and TCRdb's table has in-frame clones only and misses some. The table records more than 95,000 clones, approximately 52% of them present only once. The specimen sequenced was CD4+ T cells sorted from blood. All receptors come from a human donor in good health. CDR3s include the opening cysteine and the closing phenylalanine or tryptophan. The order of the fields is J gene, V gene, CDR3 protein.

>TRBJ1-2|TRBV30
CAWTGAGRRRTF
>TRBJ2-2|TRBV4-3
CASSQMYIPNTGELFF
>TRBJ1-2|TRBV7-2
CASSIQGYKGYTF
>TRBJ2-1|TRBV5-1
CASSVAGGPGNEQFF
>TRBJ2-7|TRBV6-5
CASRTGPRDYEQYF
>TRBJ1-5|TRBV2
CASSDFGTGKDQPQHF
>TRBJ2-7|TRBV6-1
CASSENQDSRPYEQYF
>TRBJ1-1|TRBV9
CASSHRGHTEAFF
>TRBJ2-5|TRBV7-2
CASSRDFPETQYF
>TRBJ2-3|TRBV5-4
CASSLGDSGGSPQYF
>TRBJ2-4|TRBV4-2
CASSQARENIQYF
>TRBJ2-7|TRBV6-5
CASSSGLAGSYEQYF
>TRBJ1-4|TRBV11-2
CASSRDRNEKLFF
>TRBJ1-5|TRBV10-3
CAISRRFGSNQPQHF
>TRBJ1-2|TRBV6-6
CASSYGTPTGAYGYTF
>TRBJ2-7|TRBV30
CAWSVMTGGPYEQYF
>TRBJ2-5|TRBV7-2
CASSPRLGETQYF
>TRBJ1-4|TRBV20-1
CISPVNEKLFF
>TRBJ2-7|TRBV28
CASSSGSDYEQYF
>TRBJ1-6|TRBV2
CASSVGLRSPLHF
>TRBJ1-1|TRBV7-9
CASNLNTEAFF
>TRBJ2-1|TRBV6-5
CASSYSTGEREQFF
>TRBJ2-1|TRBV7-2
CASSLSGGQYNEQFF
>TRBJ1-5|TRBV5-1
CASSLGGGDLMGQPQHF
>TRBJ2-5|TRBV29-1
CSAGLPQETQYF
>TRBJ1-5|TRBV6-5
CASIDRGYSNQPQHF
>TRBJ1-4|TRBV2
CASSRQQVNEKLFF
>TRBJ1-5|TRBV2
CASSENRVSSNQPQHF
>TRBJ2-7|TRBV6-6
CASGDAVSSYEQYF
>TRBJ2-5|TRBV4-2
CASSQWGPGTGQETQYF
>TRBJ2-6|TRBV5-1
CASSLPGSGANVLTF
>TRBJ1-6|TRBV5-1
CASSLDGGRNSPLHF
>TRBJ1-6|TRBV4-1
CASSHLGGRISPLHF
>TRBJ1-2|TRBV23-1
CASSQSGRGQGYTF
>TRBJ1-1|TRBV4-3
CASSQSGNTEAFF
>TRBJ2-1|TRBV5-6
CASSLERGVDNEQFF
>TRBJ1-6|TRBV7-3
CASSFEGWYNSPLHF
>TRBJ1-2|TRBV10-2
CAIRSLMSKGYTF
>TRBJ2-2|TRBV5-1
CASSLMVGTGELFF
>TRBJ2-5|TRBV29-1
CSVGGRDVQETQYF
>TRBJ2-6|TRBV5-6
CASSLGGPYLSGANVLTF
>TRBJ1-1|TRBV7-9
CASSVDRTEAFF
>TRBJ2-2|TRBV25-1
CASSEGRGRTNTGELFF
>TRBJ2-3|TRBV29-1
CSVAGRYTDTQYF
>TRBJ2-7|TRBV6-5
CASSRDRAYEQYF
>TRBJ1-1|TRBV14
CASSPLTGGNTEAFF
>TRBJ2-7|TRBV27
CASSLYRGYEQYF
>TRBJ2-3|TRBV29-1
CSGRADRADTQYF
>TRBJ2-2|TRBV7-2
CASSLVGTGGTGELFF
>TRBJ1-3|TRBV7-8
CASSSRGSPVSGNTIYF
>TRBJ2-2|TRBV10-3
CAISPGQGRTGELFF
>TRBJ2-5|TRBV30
CAWSWAETQYF
>TRBJ2-7|TRBV25-1
CASIGGGSPYEQYF